The 10 T cell receptor beta chains listed next were all sequenced from one sample in a study of blood T cell repertoires in COVID-19. The repertoire was sequenced with immunoSEQ multiplex PCR; TCRdb's copy has only in-frame clones and lacks some. The data hold tens of thousands of clones, with roughly 84% observed a single time. The sequenced sample consisted of peripheral blood. These receptors were obtained from a woman in her 70s in a cohort sampled during active COVID-19.

The V call is TRBV6-5, the J call TRBJ1-1; 7 nucleotides align to TRBD1. This CDR3 region has 15 residues. CDR1 MNHEY and CDR2 SVGAGI come from the germline V gene. With V trimmed by 5 bases and J by 5 bases, 11 bases remained unmatched. The CDR3: CASSKLRDSGTEAFF. The CDR3 bases are TGTGCCAGCAGTAAATTAAGGGACAGCGGGACTGAAGCTTTCTTT.

The rearrangement links TRBV30 to TRBJ2-1, with a weak D call TRBD1 (5 bases). V lost 2 bases, J lost 14 bases, and 16 bases lay in between. CDR1 GTSNPN and CDR2 SVGIG come from the germline V gene (reference sequence). The CDR3 has 12 residues. In nucleotides, the CDR3 is TGTGCCTGGAGTTTAGGGGCCCCTGGGAAGTTCTTC. Its protein is CAWSLGAPGKFF.

Here the CDR3 reads CATSRDQEKLFF. The CDR3 DNA is TGTGCCACCAGCAGAGATCAGGAAAAACTGTTTTTT. V usage is TRBV15 and J usage is TRBJ1-4; no reliable D call. Germline V CDR1 and CDR2: LNHNV, YYDKDF (reference sequence). Trimming removed 0 bases from V and 8 bases from J, with 4 bases in between. The CDR3 has 12 residues.

This clone has only one observation. This chain links TRBV7-2 with TRBJ1-1; TRBD1 matches at 7 bases. This CDR3 has 12 residues. Looked up from germline, CDR1 is SGHTA and CDR2 is FQGNSA. V lost 5 bases to trimming and J lost 7 bases; unmatched junction nucleotides: 4. The CDR3 DNA is TGTGCCAGCAGCCTAGGGGGCGATGAAGCTTTCTTT. Protein product: CASSLGGDEAFF.

The rearrangement uses TRBV24-1 and TRBJ1-3; tentative D call: TRBD1 (6 bases). V was pared by 9 bases and J by 3 bases, with 11 bases between. Germline V gene lookup returns CDR1 KGHDR and CDR2 SFDVKD. The CDR3 has 13 amino acids. CDR3 coding DNA: TGTGCCACCGAAGGGGGAAGTGGAAACACCATATATTTT. Protein sequence: CATEGGSGNTIYF.

This rearrangement joins TRBV19 to TRBJ2-2; TRBD2 matches 7 bases. The CDR3 has 15 residues. Germline CDR1 is LNHDA and CDR2 is SQIVND (reference sequence). V lost 4 bases to trimming and J lost 4 bases; unmatched junction nucleotides: 6. The DNA for the CDR3 is TGTGCCAGTAGTAACCGGGACTATCTCACCGGGGAGCTGTTTTTT. Its protein product is CASSNRDYLTGELFF.

The chain carries TRBV3-1 (or the pseudogene TRBV3-2) and TRBJ1-6; weak D call: TRBD1 (6 bases). The V gene lost 1 base and the J gene lost 5 bases, with 12 bases spanning the gap. The CDR3 contains 16 residues. The germline CDR1 and CDR2 sequences are LGHDT and YNNKEL (reference sequence). Here the CDR3 DNA reads TGTGCCAGCAGCCAAGGACCGGGACAAAATAATTCACCCCTCCACTTT. Protein product: CASSQGPGQNNSPLHF.

The V call is TRBV2, the J call TRBJ2-1; D ambiguous. Germline lookup yields CDR1 SNHLY and CDR2 FYNNEI. V lost 6 bases, J lost 5 bases, and 20 bases lay in between. The CDR3 covers 16 residues. The CDR3: CASSPLAQVLHNEQFF. The CDR3 nucleotides are TGTGCCAGCAGCCCGTTGGCCCAGGTTCTCCACAATGAGCAGTTCTTC. Variable domain in full (rest from reference TRBV2 and TRBJ2-1): EPEVTQTPSHQVTQMGQEVILRCVPISNHLYFYWYRQILGQKVEFLVSFYNNEISEKSEIFDDQFSVERPDGSNFTLKIRSTKLEDSAMYFCASSPLAQVLHNEQFFGPGTRLTVL.

The CDR3 loop reads CATSGLTSGDSLGTDTQYF. The CDR3 nucleotides read TGTGCCACCAGTGGTCTAACTAGCGGGGACTCCCTCGGCACAGATACGCAGTATTTT. The chain uses TRBV24-1 and TRBJ2-3; 10 nucleotides match TRBD2. CDR3 length: 19 amino acids. Germline CDR1 reads KGHDR; CDR2 reads SFDVKD. Trimming cost V 5 bases and J 1 base; bases outside gene matches: 14.

The chain uses TRBV4-2 and TRBJ2-1; TRBD2 aligns across 9 bases. The CDR3 runs to 15 residues. Trimming took 0 bases from V and 8 from J; bases not matched to a gene: 5. The germline V gene has CDR1 LGHNA and CDR2 YNFKEQ. The CDR3 DNA is TGTGCCAGCAGCCAAGACCGCGGGAGGGCCCATGAGCAGTTCTTC. This translates into CASSQDRGRAHEQFF.